The T cell receptor beta chain described here comes from a study of cytomegalovirus exposure and HLA in healthy donors. Per germline, CDR1 SGHRS and CDR2 YFSETQ. V was clipped by 0 bases and J by 3 bases; unmatched bases: 3. CDR3 length: 14 residues. General study findings and limits: A later analysis linked around 15,000 TCR beta sequences to HLA alleles at 0.05 false discovery rate. For cytomegalovirus status, the classifier reportedly gave diagnoses with high specificity and sensitivity.

PCR employed 60 Vbeta and 13 Jbeta primers. Original processing methods: Later reanalysis found 60 million to 90 million unique TCR beta chains, 10 million to 14 million of them shared. Sequencing used immunoSEQ multiplex PCR; TCRdb keeps in-frame clones, though not all of them. For V, J and clone size, that table is used; D and trimming come from the DNA. The table lists roughly 120,000 clones. Worth noting for this clone: The antigen remains undetermined.

The donors (healthy individuals) were bone marrow donors. Sequenced: PBMCs. This chain joins TRBV5-1 and TRBJ2-7, with 7 positions matching TRBD1. The source of this sequence is a man aged 25-40 years in good health and CMV-seronegative. CDR3 DNA sequence: TGCGCCAGCAGCTTGGGGGGACAGCTCTACGAGCAGTACTTC. Its protein is CASSLGGQLYEQYF.